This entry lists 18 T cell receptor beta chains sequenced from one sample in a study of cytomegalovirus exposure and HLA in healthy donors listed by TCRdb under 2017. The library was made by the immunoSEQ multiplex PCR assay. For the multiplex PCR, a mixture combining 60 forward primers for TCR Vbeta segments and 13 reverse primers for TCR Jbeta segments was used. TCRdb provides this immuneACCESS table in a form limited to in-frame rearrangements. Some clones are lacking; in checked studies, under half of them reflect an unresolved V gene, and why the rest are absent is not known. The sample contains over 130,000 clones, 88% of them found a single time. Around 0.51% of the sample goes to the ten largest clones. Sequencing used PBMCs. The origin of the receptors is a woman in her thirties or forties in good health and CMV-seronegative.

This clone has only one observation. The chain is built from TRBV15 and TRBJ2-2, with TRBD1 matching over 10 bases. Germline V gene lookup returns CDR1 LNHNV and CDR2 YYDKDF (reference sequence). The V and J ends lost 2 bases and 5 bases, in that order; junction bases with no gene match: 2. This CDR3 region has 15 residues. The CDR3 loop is CATSRPGQGTGELFF. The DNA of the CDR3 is TGTGCCACCAGCAGACCGGGACAGGGGACCGGGGAGCTGTTTTTT.

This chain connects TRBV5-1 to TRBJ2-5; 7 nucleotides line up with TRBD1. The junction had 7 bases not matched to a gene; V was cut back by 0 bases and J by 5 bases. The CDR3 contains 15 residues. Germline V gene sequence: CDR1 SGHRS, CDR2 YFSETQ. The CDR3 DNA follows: TGCGCCAGCAGCTTGGAACAGGGGAGTAGGGAGACCCAGTACTTC. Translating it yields CASSLEQGSRETQYF.

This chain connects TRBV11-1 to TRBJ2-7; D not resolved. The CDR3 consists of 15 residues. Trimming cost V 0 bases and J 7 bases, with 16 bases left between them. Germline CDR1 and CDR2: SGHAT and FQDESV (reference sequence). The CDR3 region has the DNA TGTGCCAGCAGCTTAGCCCCCGGCGGAGACCGGGAGCAGTACTTC. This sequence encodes CASSLAPGGDREQYF.

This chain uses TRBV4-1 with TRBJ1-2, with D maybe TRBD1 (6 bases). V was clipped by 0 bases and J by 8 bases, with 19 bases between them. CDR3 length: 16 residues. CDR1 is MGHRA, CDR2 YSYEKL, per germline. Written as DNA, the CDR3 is TGCGCCAGCAGCCAAGAAGGGCCAGGGGCGGTCCGGGGCTACACCTTC. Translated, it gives CASSQEGPGAVRGYTF.

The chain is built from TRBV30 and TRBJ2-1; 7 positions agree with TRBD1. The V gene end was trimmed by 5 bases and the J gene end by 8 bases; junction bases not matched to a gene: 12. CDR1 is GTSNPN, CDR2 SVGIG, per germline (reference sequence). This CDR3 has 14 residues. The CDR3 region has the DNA TGTGCCTGGGACAGAGGGGGCGGAGGAGATGAGCAGTTCTTC. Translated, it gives CAWDRGGGGDEQFF.

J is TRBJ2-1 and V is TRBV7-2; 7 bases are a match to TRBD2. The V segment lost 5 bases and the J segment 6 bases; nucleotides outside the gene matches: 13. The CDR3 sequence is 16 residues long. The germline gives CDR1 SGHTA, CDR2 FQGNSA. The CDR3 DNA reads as TGTGCCAGCAGCCCTCAACCCAGCGGGGCCCTCAATGAGCAGTTCTTC. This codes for CASSPQPSGALNEQFF.

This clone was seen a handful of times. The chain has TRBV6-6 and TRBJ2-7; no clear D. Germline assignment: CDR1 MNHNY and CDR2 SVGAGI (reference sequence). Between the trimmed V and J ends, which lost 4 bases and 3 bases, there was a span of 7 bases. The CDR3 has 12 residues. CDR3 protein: CASSLGSYEQYF. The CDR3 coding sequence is TGTGCCAGCAGTTTGGGCAGCTACGAGCAGTACTTC.

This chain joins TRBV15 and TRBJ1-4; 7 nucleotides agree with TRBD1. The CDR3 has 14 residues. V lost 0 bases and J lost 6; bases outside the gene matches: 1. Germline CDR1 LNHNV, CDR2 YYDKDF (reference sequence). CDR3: CATSRDRGDEKLFF. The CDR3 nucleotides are TGTGCCACCAGCAGAGACAGGGGGGATGAAAAACTGTTTTTT.

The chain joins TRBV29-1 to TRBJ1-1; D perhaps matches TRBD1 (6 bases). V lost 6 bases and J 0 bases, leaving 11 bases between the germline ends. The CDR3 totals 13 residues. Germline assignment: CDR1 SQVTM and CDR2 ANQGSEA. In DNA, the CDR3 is TGCAGCGTGAACAGGGATCTGAACACTGAAGCTTTCTTT. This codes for CSVNRDLNTEAFF. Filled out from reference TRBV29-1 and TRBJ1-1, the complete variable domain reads SAVISQKPSRDICQRGTSLTIQCQVDSQVTMMFWYRQQPGQSLTLIATANQGSEATYESGFVIDKFPISRPNLTFSTLTVSNMSPEDSSIYLCSVNRDLNTEAFFGQGTRLTVV.

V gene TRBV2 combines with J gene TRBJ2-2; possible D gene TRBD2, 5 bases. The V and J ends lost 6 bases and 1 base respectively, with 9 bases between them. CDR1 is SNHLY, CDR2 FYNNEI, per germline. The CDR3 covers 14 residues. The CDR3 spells CASRERRNTGELFF. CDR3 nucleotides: TGTGCCAGCAGGGAGCGGAGGAACACCGGGGAGCTGTTTTTT.

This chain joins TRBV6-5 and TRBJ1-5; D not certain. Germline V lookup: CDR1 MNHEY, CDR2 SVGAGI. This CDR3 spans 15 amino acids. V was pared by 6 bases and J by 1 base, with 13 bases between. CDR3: CASRPTWVSNQPQHF. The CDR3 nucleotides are TGTGCCAGCAGACCGACATGGGTGAGCAATCAGCCCCAGCATTTT.

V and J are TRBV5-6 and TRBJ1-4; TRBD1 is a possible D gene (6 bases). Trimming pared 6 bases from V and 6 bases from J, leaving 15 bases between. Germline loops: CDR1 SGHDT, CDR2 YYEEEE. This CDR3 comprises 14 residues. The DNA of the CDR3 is TGTGCCAGCACCTTTTCAGGGGTTGATGAAAAACTGTTTTTT. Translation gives CASTFSGVDEKLFF. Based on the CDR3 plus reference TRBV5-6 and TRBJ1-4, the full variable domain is DAGVTQSPTHLIKTRGQQVTLRCSPKSGHDTVSWYQQALGQGPQFIFQYYEEEERQRGNFPDRFSGHQFPNYSSELNVNALLLGDSALYLCASTFSGVDEKLFFGSGTQLSVL.

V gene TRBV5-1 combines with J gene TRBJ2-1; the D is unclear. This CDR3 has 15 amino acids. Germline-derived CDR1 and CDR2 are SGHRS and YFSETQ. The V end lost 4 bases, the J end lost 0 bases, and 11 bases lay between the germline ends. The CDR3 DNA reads TGCGCCAGCAGCGGAGCCGCAAACTCCTACAATGAGCAGTTCTTC. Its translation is CASSGAANSYNEQFF.

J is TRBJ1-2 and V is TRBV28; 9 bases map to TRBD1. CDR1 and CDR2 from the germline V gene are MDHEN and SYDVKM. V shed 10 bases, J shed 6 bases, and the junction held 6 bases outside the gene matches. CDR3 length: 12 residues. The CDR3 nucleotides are TGTGCCACGAACACAGGGGGCCATGGCTACACCTTC. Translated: CATNTGGHGYTF.

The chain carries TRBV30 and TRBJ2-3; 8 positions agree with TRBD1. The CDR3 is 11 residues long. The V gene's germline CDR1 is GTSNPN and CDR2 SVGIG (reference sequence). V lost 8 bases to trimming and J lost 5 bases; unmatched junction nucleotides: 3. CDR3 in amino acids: CAGGQGDTQYF. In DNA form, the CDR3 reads TGTGCCGGTGGACAGGGAGATACGCAGTATTTT. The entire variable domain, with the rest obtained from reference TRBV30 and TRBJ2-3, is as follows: SQTIHQWPATLVQPVGSPLSLECTVEGTSNPNLYWYRQAAGRGLQLLFYSVGIGQISSEVPQNLSASRPQDRQFILSSKKLLLSDSGFYLCAGGQGDTQYFGPGTRLTVL.

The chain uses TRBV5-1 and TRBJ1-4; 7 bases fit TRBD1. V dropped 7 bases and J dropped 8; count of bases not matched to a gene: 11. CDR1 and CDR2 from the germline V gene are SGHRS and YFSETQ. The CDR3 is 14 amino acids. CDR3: CASGTGTVEEKLFF. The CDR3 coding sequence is TGCGCCAGCGGGACCGGGACAGTGGAAGAAAAACTGTTTTTT. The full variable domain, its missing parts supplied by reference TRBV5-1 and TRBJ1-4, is KAGVTQTPRYLIKTRGQQVTLSCSPISGHRSVSWYQQTPGQGLQFLFEYFSETQRNKGNFPGRFSGRQFSNSRSEMNVSTLELGDSALYLCASGTGTVEEKLFFGSGTQLSVL.

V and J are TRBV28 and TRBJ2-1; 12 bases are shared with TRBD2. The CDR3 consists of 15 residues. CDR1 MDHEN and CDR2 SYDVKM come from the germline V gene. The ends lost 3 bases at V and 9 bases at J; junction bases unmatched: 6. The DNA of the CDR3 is TGTGCCAGCAGTTTGCCGACTAGCGGGAGCAGTGAGCAGTTCTTC. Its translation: CASSLPTSGSSEQFF.

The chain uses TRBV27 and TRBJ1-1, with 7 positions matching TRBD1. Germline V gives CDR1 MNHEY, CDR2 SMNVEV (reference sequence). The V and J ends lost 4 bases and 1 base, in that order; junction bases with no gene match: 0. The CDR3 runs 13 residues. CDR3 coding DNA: TGTGCCAGCAGTTACAGGGGGAACACTGAAGCTTTCTTT. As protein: CASSYRGNTEAFF.